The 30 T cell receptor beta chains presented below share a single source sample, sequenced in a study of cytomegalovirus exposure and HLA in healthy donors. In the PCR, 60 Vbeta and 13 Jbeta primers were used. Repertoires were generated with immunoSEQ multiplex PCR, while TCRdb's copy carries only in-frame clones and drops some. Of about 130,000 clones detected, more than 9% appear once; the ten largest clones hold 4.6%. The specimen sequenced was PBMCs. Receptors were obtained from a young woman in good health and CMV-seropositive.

This chain's CDR3 is CAISEAYYEQYF. CDR3 bases: TGTGCCATCAGTGAAGCATACTACGAGCAGTACTTC. The rearrangement links TRBV10-3 to TRBJ2-7; the D is unclear. V was shortened by 3 bases and J by 3 bases, with 6 bases between the two germline ends. Germline V gives CDR1 ENHRY, CDR2 SYGVKD. This CDR3 contains 12 residues.

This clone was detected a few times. Written as DNA, the CDR3 is TGTGCCAGCAGCCAGCGACAGGGGGCCGCCGGGGAAAACATTCAGTACTTC. This translates into CASSQRQGAAGENIQYF. V gene TRBV4-2 combines with J gene TRBJ2-4, with TRBD1 matching 10 bases. V lost 3 bases to trimming and J lost 5 bases; unmatched junction nucleotides: 10. Germline CDR1 reads LGHNA; CDR2 reads YNFKEQ. CDR3 length: 17 residues.

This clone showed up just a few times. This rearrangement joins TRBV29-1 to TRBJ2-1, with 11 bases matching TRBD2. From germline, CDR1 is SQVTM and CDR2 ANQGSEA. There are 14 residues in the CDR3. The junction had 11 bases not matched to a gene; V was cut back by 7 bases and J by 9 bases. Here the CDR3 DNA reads TGCAGCGCGGCCCCTAGACTAGCGGGACCTGAGCAGTTCTTC. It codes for CSAAPRLAGPEQFF.

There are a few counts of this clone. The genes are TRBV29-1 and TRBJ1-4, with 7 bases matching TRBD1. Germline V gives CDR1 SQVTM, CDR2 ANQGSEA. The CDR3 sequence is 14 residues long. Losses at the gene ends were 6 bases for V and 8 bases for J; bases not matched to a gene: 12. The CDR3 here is CSVIQGGRGEKLFF. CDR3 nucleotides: TGCAGCGTAATCCAGGGGGGTAGAGGAGAAAAACTGTTTTTT.

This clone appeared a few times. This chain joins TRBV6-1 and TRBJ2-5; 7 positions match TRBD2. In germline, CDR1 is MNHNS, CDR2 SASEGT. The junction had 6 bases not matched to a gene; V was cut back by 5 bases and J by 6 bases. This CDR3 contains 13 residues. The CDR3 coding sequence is TGTGCCAGCAGTCAGCGGGACTCACAGACCCAGTACTTC. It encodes CASSQRDSQTQYF.

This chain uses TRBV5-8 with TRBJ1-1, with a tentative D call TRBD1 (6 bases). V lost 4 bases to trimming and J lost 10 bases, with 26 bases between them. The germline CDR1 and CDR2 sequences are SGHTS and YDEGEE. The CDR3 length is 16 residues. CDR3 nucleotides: TGTGCCAGCAGCCGTACAGGGCTCCTCTCGAATGTACCAGCTTTCTTT. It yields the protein CASSRTGLLSNVPAFF.

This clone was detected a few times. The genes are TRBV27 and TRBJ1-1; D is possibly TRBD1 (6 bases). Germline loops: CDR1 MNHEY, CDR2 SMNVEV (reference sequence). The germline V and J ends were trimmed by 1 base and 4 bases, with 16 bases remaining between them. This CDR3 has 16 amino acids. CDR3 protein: CASSLWGGRVSTEAFF. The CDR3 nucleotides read TGTGCCAGCAGTTTATGGGGGGGCAGGGTGAGCACTGAAGCTTTCTTT.

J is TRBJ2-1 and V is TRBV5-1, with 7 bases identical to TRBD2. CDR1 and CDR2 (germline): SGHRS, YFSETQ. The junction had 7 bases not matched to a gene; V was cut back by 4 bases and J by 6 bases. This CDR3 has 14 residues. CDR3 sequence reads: CASSTLGGSNEQFF. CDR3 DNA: TGCGCCAGCAGCACCCTCGGGGGGTCCAATGAGCAGTTCTTC.

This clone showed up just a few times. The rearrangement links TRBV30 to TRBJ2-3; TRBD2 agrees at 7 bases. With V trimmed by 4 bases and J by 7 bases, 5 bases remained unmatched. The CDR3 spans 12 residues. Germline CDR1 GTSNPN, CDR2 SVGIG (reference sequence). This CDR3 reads CAWTGGAYTQYF. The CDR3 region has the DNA TGTGCCTGGACGGGGGGAGCATATACGCAGTATTTT.

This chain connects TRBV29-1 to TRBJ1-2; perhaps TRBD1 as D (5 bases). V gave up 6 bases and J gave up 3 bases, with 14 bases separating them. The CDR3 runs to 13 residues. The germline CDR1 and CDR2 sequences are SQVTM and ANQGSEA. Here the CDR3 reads CSVQLRDYYGYTF. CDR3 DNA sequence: TGCAGCGTCCAACTCAGGGATTACTATGGCTACACCTTC. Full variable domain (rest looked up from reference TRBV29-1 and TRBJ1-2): SAVISQKPSRDICQRGTSLTIQCQVDSQVTMMFWYRQQPGQSLTLIATANQGSEATYESGFVIDKFPISRPNLTFSTLTVSNMSPEDSSIYLCSVQLRDYYGYTFGSGTRLTVV.

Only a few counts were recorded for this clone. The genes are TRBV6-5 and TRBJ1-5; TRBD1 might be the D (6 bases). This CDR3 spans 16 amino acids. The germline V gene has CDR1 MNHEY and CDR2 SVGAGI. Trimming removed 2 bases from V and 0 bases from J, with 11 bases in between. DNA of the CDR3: TGTGCCAGCAGTTACGGCCCAGGGGCTAGCAATCAGCCCCAGCATTTT. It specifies CASSYGPGASNQPQHF.

Written as DNA, the CDR3 is TGTGCCAGTAGTACCATTAGCAATCAGCCCCAGCATTTT. Residues: CASSTISNQPQHF. The chain combines TRBV19 with TRBJ1-5, with no clear D. CDR1 LNHDA and CDR2 SQIVND come from the germline V gene (reference sequence). This CDR3 is 13 amino acids long. V lost 4 bases, J lost 0 bases, and 4 bases lay in between.

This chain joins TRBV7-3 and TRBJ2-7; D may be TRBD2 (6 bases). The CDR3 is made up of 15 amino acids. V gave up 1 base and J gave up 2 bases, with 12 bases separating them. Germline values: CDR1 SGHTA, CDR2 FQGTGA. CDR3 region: CASSLIHGGTYEQYF. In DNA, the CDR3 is TGTGCCAGCAGCTTAATTCACGGAGGGACCTACGAGCAGTACTTC.

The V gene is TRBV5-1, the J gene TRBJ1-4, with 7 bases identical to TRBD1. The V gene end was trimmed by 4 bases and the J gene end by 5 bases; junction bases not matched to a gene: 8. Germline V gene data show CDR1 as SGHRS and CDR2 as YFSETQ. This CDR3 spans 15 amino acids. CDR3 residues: CASSRGQTNNEKLFF. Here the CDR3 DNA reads TGCGCCAGCAGCCGGGGACAGACGAACAATGAAAAACTGTTTTTT.

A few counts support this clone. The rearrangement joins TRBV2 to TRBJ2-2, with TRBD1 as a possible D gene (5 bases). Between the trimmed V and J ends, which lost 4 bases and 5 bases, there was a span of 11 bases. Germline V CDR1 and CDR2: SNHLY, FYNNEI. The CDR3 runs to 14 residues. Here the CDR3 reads CASSAQGWTGELFF. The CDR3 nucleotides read TGTGCCAGCAGTGCCCAGGGATGGACCGGGGAGCTGTTTTTT.

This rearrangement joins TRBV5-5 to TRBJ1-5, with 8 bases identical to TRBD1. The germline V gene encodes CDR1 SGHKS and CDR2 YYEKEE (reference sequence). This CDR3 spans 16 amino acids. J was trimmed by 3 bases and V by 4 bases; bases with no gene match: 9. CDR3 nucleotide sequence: TGTGCCAGCAGCCCCCGGACAGGGAGCAACAATCAGCCCCAGCATTTT. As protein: CASSPRTGSNNQPQHF.

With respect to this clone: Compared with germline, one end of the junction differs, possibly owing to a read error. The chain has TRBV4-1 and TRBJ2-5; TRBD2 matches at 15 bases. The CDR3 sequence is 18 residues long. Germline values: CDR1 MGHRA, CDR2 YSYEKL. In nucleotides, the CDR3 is TGCGCCAGCGGCCAAGAAGGACTAGCGGGAGGGCCGCGAGAGACCCAGTACTTC. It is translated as CASGQEGLAGGPRETQYF.

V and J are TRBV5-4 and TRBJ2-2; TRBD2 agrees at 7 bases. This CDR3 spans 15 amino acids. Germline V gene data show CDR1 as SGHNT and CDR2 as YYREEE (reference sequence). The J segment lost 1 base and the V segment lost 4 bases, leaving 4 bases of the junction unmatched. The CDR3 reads CASSPGTKNTGELFF. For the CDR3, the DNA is TGTGCCAGCAGCCCCGGGACTAAGAACACCGGGGAGCTGTTTTTT.

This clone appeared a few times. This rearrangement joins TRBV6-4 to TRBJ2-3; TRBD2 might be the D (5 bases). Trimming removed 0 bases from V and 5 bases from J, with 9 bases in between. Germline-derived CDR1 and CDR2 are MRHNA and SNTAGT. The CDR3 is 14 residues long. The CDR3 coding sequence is TGTGCCAGCAGTGACTCTCCCGAGGGAGATACGCAGTATTTT. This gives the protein CASSDSPEGDTQYF.

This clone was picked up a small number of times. The CDR3, as DNA: TGTGCCAGCAGCTTAGCAAAGGGACAGGGGAAAACCGGGGAGCTGTTTTTT. Encoded protein: CASSLAKGQGKTGELFF. V is TRBV7-6 and J is TRBJ2-2, with TRBD1 matching over 10 bases. The CDR3 consists of 17 residues. The V gene's germline CDR1 is SGHVS and CDR2 FNYEAQ. Trimming removed 0 bases from V and 5 bases from J; junction bases left unmatched: 6.

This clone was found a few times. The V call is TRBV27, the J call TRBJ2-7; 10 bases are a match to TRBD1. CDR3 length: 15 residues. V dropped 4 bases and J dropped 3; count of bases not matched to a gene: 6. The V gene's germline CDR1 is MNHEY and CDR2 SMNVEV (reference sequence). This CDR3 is CASSSGTGVVYEQYF. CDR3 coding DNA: TGTGCCAGCAGTTCCGGGACAGGGGTTGTCTACGAGCAGTACTTC.

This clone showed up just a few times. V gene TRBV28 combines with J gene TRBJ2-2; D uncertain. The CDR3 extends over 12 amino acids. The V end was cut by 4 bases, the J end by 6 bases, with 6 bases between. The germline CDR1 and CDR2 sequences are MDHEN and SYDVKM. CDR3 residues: CASSSSSGELFF. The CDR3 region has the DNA TGTGCCAGCAGTTCGTCGTCCGGGGAGCTGTTTTTT.

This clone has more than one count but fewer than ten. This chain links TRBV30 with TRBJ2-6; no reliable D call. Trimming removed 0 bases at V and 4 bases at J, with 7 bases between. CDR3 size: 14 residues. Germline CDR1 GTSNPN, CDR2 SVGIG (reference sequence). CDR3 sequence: CAWSVRRGANVLTF. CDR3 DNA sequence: TGTGCCTGGAGTGTACGCAGGGGGGCCAACGTCCTGACTTTC.

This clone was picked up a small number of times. For the CDR3, the DNA is TGTGCCAGCAGCTGGGGACAGGGAACCGGGGAGCTGTTTTTT. Translating it yields CASSWGQGTGELFF. The rearrangement uses TRBV7-9 and TRBJ2-2; 9 bases line up with TRBD1. From germline, CDR1 is SEHNR and CDR2 FQNEAQ (reference sequence). The CDR3 totals 14 residues. The V gene end was trimmed by 4 bases and the J gene end by 5 bases; junction bases not matched to a gene: 2.

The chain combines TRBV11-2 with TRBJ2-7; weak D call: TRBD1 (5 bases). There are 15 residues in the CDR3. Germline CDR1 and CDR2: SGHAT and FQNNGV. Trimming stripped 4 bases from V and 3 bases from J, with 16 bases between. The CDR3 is CASSYYSAGLYEQYF. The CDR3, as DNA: TGTGCCAGCAGCTACTACTCGGCAGGGCTCTACGAGCAGTACTTC.

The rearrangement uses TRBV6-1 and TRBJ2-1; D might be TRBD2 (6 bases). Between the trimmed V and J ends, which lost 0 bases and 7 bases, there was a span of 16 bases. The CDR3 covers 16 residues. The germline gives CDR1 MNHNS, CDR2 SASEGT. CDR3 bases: TGTGCCAGCAGTGAAGCGACATACGGGGGAGTAAATGAGCAGTTCTTC. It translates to CASSEATYGGVNEQFF.

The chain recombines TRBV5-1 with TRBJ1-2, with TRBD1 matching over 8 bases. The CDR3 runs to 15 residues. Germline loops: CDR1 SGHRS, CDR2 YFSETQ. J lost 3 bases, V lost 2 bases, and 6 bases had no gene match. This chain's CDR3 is CASSFTGGADYGYTF. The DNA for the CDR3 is TGCGCCAGCAGCTTTACAGGGGGTGCGGACTATGGCTACACCTTC. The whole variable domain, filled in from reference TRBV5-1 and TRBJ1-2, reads KAGVTQTPRYLIKTRGQQVTLSCSPISGHRSVSWYQQTPGQGLQFLFEYFSETQRNKGNFPGRFSGRQFSNSRSEMNVSTLELGDSALYLCASSFTGGADYGYTFGSGTRLTVV.

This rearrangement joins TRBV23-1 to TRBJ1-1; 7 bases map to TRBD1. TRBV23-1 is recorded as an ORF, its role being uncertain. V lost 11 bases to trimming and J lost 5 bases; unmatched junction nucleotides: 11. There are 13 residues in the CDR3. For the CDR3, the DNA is TGCGCCGGGACTGACAGGGAGAGGACTGAAGCTTTCTTT. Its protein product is CAGTDRERTEAFF.

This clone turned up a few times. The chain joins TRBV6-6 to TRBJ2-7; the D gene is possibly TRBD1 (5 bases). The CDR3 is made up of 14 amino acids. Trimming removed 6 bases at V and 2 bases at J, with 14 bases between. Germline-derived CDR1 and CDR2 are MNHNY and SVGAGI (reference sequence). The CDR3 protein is CASRKGAGPYEQYF. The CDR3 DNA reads TGTGCCAGCAGAAAAGGGGCAGGACCCTACGAGCAGTACTTC.

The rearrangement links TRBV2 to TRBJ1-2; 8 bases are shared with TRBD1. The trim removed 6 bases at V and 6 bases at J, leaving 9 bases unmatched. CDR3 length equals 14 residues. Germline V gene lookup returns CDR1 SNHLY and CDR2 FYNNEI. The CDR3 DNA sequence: TGTGCCAGCAGCGTACTGACAGGGGAGAATGGCTACACCTTC. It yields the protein CASSVLTGENGYTF.